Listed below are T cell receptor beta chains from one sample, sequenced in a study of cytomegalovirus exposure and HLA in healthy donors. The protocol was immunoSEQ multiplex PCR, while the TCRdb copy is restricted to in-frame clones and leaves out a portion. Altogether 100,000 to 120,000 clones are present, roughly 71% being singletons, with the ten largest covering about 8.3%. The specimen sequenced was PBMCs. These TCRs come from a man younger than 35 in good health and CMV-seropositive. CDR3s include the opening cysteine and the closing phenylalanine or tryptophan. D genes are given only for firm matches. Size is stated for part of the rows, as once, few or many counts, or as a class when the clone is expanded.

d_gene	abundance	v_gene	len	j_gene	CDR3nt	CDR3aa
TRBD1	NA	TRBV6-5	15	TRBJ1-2	TGTGCCAGCACCCCCGGGACAGGGGTTAACTATGGCTACACCTTC	CASTPGTGVNYGYTF
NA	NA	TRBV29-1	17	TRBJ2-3	TGCAGCACGCCCACCTCCAGGGCTATTAGACGCACAGATACGCAGTATTTT	CSTPTSRAIRRTDTQYF
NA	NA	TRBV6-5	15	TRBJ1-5	TGTGCCAGCAGCCCAGTTCCACACCCCCTTCAGCCCCAGCATTTT	CASSPVPHPLQPQHF
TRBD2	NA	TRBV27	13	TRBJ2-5	TGTGCCAGCAGTCCGGGACTAGCTAATGAGCAGTACTTC	CASSPGLANEQYF
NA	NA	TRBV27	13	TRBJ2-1	TGTGCCAGCTCTGACTCGGCTCACAATGAGCAGTTCTTC	CASSDSAHNEQFF
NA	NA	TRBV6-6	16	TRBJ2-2	TGTGCCAGCAGCTCCTCCTTGTGGGGGCTTGGCGGGGAGCTGTTTTTT	CASSSSLWGLGGELFF
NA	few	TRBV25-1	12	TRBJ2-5	TGTGCCAGCAGGGGCCACGAAGAGACCCAGTACTTC	CASRGHEETQYF
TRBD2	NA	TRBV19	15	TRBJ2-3	TGTGCCAGTAGTCCGGGGACTAGCGGCACAGATACGCAGTATTTT	CASSPGTSGTDTQYF
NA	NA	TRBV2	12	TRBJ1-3	TGTGCCAGCAGTGTTGGAGGGAGTTCCATATATTTT	CASSVGGSSIYF
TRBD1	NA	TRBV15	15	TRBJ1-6	TGTGCCACCAGCCAGTTCGGGACAGCCAATTCACCCCTCCACTTT	CATSQFGTANSPLHF
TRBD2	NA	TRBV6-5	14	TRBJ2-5	TGTGCCAGCAGACGAGCGGGGGGGCGGGAGACCCAGTACTTC	CASRRAGGRETQYF
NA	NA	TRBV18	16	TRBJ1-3	TGTGCCAGCTCACCGACTACAGGGATCACTGGAAACACCATATATTTT	CASSPTTGITGNTIYF
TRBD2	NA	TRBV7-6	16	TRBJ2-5	TGTGCCAGCAGCTTATTAGCGGGGGGGCCTAGAGAGACCCAGTACTTC	CASSLLAGGPRETQYF
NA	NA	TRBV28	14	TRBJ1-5	TGTGCCAGCAGTTCCCTACCATTTGTTCAGCCCCAGCATTTT	CASSSLPFVQPQHF
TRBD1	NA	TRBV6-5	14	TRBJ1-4	TGTGCCAGCAGAGGGACAGGGAGGAATGAAAAACTGTTTTTT	CASRGTGRNEKLFF
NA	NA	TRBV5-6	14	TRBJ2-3	TGTGCCAGCAGCTTGGGTGGCAGCACAGATACGCAGTATTTT	CASSLGGSTDTQYF
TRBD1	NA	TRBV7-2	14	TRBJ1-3	TGTGCCAGCAGCCCGGACAGGACCGGAAACACCATATATTTT	CASSPDRTGNTIYF
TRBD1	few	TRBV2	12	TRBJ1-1	TGTGCCAGCAGGGGGACAGAGCGTGAAGCTTTCTTT	CASRGTEREAFF
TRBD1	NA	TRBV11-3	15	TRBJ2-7	TGTGCCAGCACCGATCCGGGACAGGGGTATTACGAGCAGTACTTC	CASTDPGQGYYEQYF